Included here is one T cell receptor (beta chain) sequence, with context. Its cognate antigen has yet to be identified. Per-base quality was not reported, and no clone a single base away is much larger than it. Moderately to severely active disease, a Clinical Activity Score of at least 3, a NOSPECS grade of at least 4, and a duration under 3 months were present in ophthalmopathy patients. The study excluded patients with uncontrolled infections, other autoimmune diseases, pregnancy or lactation. Diagnoses were based on clinical symptoms, serum thyroxine and TRAb, thyroid ultrasound and orbital computed tomography. PBMCs were separated from around 9.1 ml of fresh peripheral blood using Ficoll-Paque density gradient centrifugation. Total RNA was extracted using Trizol reagent, and RNA quality was assessed on an Agilent 2100 Bioanalyzer. TCR beta CDR3 regions were amplified from RNA transcripts. A first-round RT-PCR of the TCR CDR3 used the HTBI primer set with the Qiagen OneStep RT-PCR kit. The libraries were constructed in a second round of multiplex PCR and then size-selected and purified. Libraries were sequenced paired-end with 100 bp reads on an Illumina HiSeq2000. In the source study's methods: SOAPnuke was used to process the raw data, with reads discarded if the reads contained adapters or uncalled bases, had a mean Phred below 15, or lacked an exact constant-primer or identifier match. COPE v1.2.5 was used to merge the high-quality paired reads, and each unique nucleotide sequence was defined as a clonotype. MiTCR v1.1 was used to align clonotypes to the IMGT TRBV, TRBD and TRBJ reference segments. The analysis was restricted to V-J combinations with a frequency above 0.0001, which together covered roughly 99% of the repertoires. The TCS score was defined as the ratio of F50 (clonal expansion) to E x V (chaos), calculated using BLOSUM62-based TCRdist between CDR3 peptides within each V-J. Welch's t-statistics and random forest reduced around 550 V-J features to fewer than 15, which were used in a naive Bayes classifier (R e1071). Clones were called with MiXCR by TCRdb after fastp trimmed the public reads at Q25, and only in-frame beta chains were retained. Each entry merges the rows of one CDR3 protein and shows their most common DNA and genes. TCRdb, not the authors, supplied the V and J calls. This sample gives roughly 530,000 distinct CDR3 sequences in total; 17% of them show up just once. The leading ten clones occupy approximately 15% of the sample.

Reading the germline V gene gives CDR1 SGHTA and CDR2 FQGNSA. The CDR3 spans 16 residues, from the cysteine through the phenylalanine. Only CDR3 DNA is held: 48 bases, read in frame from base 1. V and J are trimmed by 0 bases and 8 bases, and the gene matches miss 9 bases of the junction. This sample is drawn from a study of T cells in Graves' hyperthyroidism and ophthalmopathy (dated by TCRdb to 2018 to 2020). For the study in its entirety: Peripheral blood was collected at initial diagnosis, before any treatment. The 100 or so discovery patients were divided at random into training and test sets in a 7:3 ratio. The study also compared thyroid tissue and blood T-cell repertoires from 5 to 7 Graves' hyperthyroidism patients. The paper describes TCR Vbeta CDR3 sequencing of 120 to 150 peripheral blood samples, made up of roughly 40 ophthalmopathy patients, roughly 80 hyperthyroidism patients and roughly 17 progressor patients. Prospective prediction of ophthalmopathy was tested in an independent validation cohort of 18 to 20 hyperthyroidism patients and 17 patients who later progressed to ophthalmopathy. After sampling, hyperthyroidism patients received methimazole starting at 30 mg daily, and ophthalmopathy patients received high-dose intravenous methylprednisolone. To identify distinguishing TCR V-J signatures, a discovery cohort of some 100 patients was used, comprising 40 to 45 with Graves' ophthalmopathy and 55 to 65 with stable Graves' hyperthyroidism. The paper as a whole reports these results and caveats: In validation, progression to ophthalmopathy was predicted by the model with more than 65% sensitivity and 72.22% specificity, a median of around 6.5 months before onset. Most expanded thyroid clonotypes (frequency above 0.001) were also detected in blood, a finding suggesting that blood repertoires may reflect thyroid immune responses. Sample size was not statistically predetermined, and blinding of investigators to group allocation was not performed. Ophthalmopathy was separated from stable hyperthyroidism by a 13 V-J signature model, with approximately 90% sensitivity and 81% to 82% specificity obtained in cross-validation and 80%/75% obtained in testing.

The sample consisted of blood. The sequence was collected from a woman under 30 with Graves' ophthalmopathy. Recombination linked TRBV7-2 to TRBJ1-4; TRBD1 fits 7 bases in the junction. The CDR3 region has the sequence CASSLAGRTGWEKLFF. The sequence in DNA is TGTGCCAGCAGCTTAGCGGGTCGGACAGGATGGGAAAAACTGTTTTTT.